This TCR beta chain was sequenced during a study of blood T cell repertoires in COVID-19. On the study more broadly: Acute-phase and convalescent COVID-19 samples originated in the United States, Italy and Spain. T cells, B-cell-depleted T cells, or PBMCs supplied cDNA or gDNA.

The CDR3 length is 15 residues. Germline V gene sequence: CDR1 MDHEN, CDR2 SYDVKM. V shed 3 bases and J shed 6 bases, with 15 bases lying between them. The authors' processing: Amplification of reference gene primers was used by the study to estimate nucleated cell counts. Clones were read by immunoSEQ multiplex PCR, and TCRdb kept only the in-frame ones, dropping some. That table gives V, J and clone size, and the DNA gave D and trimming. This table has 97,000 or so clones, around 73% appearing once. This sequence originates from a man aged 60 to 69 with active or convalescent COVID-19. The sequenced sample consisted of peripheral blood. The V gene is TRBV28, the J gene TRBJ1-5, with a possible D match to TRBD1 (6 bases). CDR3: CASSFPRQVVQPQHF. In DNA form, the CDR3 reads TGTGCCAGCAGTTTCCCCAGACAGGTGGTTCAGCCCCAGCATTTT.